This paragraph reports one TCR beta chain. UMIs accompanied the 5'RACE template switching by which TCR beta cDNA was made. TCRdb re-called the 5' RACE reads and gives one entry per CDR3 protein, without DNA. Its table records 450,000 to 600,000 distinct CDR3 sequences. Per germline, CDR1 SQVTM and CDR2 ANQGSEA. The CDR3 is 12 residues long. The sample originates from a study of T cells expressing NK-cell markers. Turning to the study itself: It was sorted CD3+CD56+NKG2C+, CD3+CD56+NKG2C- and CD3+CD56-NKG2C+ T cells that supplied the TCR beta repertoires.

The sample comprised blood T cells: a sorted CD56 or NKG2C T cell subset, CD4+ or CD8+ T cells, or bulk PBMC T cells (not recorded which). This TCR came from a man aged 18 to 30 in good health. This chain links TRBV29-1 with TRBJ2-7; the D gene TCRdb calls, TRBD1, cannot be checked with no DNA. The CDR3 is CSGWDSAYEQYF.